This T cell receptor beta chain came from a study of T cell repertoires in cytomegalovirus infection. Study in general: Through public TCR beta signatures, both CMV infection and matching HLA type were indicated. Study results and caveats: Accumulated public TCR beta family frequency recognized individuals carrying CMV together with the relevant HLA. Ex vivo, HLA-C-restricted CMV-specific TCR beta clonotypes prevailed over the rest of the response.

With regard to this clonotype: The antigen is unknown.

From the reads, TCRdb called clonotypes with MiXCR, one entry per CDR3 protein. The sample holds fewer than 550,000 distinct CDR3 sequences; approximately 15% are singletons and the top ten take approximately 24%. The V end lost 4 bases, the J end lost 3 bases, and 13 bases lay between the germline ends. CDR1 is SNHLY and CDR2 is FYNNEI in the germline V gene. The CDR3 runs to 14 residues. V is TRBV2 and J is TRBJ2-7, with D perhaps TRBD2 (6 bases). Sequencing was done on a sample of CD8+ T cells from PBMCs. The sequence was obtained from a human donor in good health (CMV status not recorded). Some clones in this sample may be carry-over from other donors' samples. The CDR3 DNA is TGTGCCAGCAGTGCCTGGGACTTGAGCTACGAGCAGTACTTC. Translating gives CASSAWDLSYEQYF. The full variable domain, completed using reference TRBV2 and TRBJ2-7, is EPEVTQTPSHQVTQMGQEVILRCVPISNHLYFYWYRQILGQKVEFLVSFYNNEISEKSEIFDDQFSVERPDGSNFTLKIRSTKLEDSAMYFCASSAWDLSYEQYFGPGTRLTVT.